This T cell receptor (beta chain) comes out of a study of blood T cell repertoires in COVID-19 (dated by TCRdb to about 2020). With respect to the entire study: Samples from collaborators originated in the United States, Italy and Spain and spanned both the acute and convalescent phases of COVID-19. The prospective study material was composed of cDNA or gDNA derived from T cells, B-cell-depleted T cells, or PBMCs. The sample metadata nearly always contained a de-identified subject ID, COVID-19 status, age in years and sex. Samples came from the ongoing ImmuneRACE study (first 160 participants) plus 1,254 subjects from 6 global collaborators. The repertoires were made available in a free public database intended to serve as a resource for research on the immune response to SARS-CoV-2. Deeply sampled blood TCRbeta repertoires from subjects exposed to, actively infected with, or recovered from COVID-19 were included in the dataset. Where available, HLA class I and class II types were taken from metadata supplied by the sample provider and were not determined by assay-based typing.

TCRbeta CDR3 regions were amplified from genomic DNA using the immunoSEQ Assay, a bias-controlled multiplex PCR. The original pipeline was this. The number of nucleated cells in each sample was estimated from the amplification of reference gene primers within the assay. To quantify the absolute abundance of each unique TCRbeta CDR3 rearrangement, sequence reads were collapsed and filtered. For each sample, productive Simpson clonality was calculated as the square root of Simpson's diversity index over productive rearrangements. Not all clones reach the TCRdb copy of this immuneACCESS table, which keeps in-frame sequences only. Checked studies attribute under half of the gap to unresolved V genes and leave the rest unexplained. The D gene and trimming were derived from the DNA, and the V and J assignments and clone size from that table. The table for this sample lists 55,000 to 75,000 clones; 85% to 90% of them were counted only once. Approximately 4% of the sample is in the top ten clones.

Including the terminal cysteine and phenylalanine, the CDR3 comprises 13 residues. The read is trimmed to its CDR3 DNA, 39 bases read in frame from base 1. The V and J ends are trimmed by 3 bases and 4 bases, leaving 10 bases between them. Collaborating institutions collected whole blood in K2EDTA tubes following their own protocols. For TCRbeta analysis, collaborator samples were shipped as frozen whole blood, as isolated PBMCs, or as DNA extracted from either sample type. Overall study outcomes, separate from this receptor: Clinical and demographic metadata were provided uncurated, with the amount varying by source and participant.

Details on this clone: There is no known antigen for this receptor. Base-call qualities are not available, and no considerably larger clone is one nucleotide away.

In this chain, TRBV12-3 or TRBV12-4 is recombined with TRBJ2-7; a confident D gene designation cannot be given. The clonotype originates from a human donor in a cohort sampled during active COVID-19. Sequenced material: peripheral blood. The sequence in DNA is TGTGCCAGCAGTTTTGAAGCGCGATACGAGCAGTACTTC. Translated, it gives CASSFEARYEQYF.